This T cell receptor beta chain was identified during a study of beta chain features in type 1 diabetes. The study's findings and limits: Whether TCRB rearrangement is influenced by HLA type was left unresolved in this analysis. Possibly, sequencing cDNA over-represented cells that had high TCR expression levels. The naive, central memory and Treg TCRB repertoires looked more alike in patients than they did in healthy donors.

As for this clone: Its specificity is unknown.

Sequencing targeted expressed TCRB transcripts, as all isolated RNA had been reverse transcribed. Measured with immunoSEQ multiplex PCR; TCRdb has only the in-frame clones, and not every one. In the table there are under 150,000 clones, under 60% of which are singletons. CDR1 is MNHNY and CDR2 is SVGAGI in the germline V gene (reference sequence). Trimming removed 1 base from V and 7 bases from J, with 13 bases in between. The CDR3 is made up of 14 amino acids. The J gene is TRBJ1-2, the V gene TRBV6-6; D not resolved. Sequencing was carried out using Tregs from blood. This clonotype was sampled from a man aged 18-30 years in good health. The CDR3 spells CASSYWRVERGYTF. The CDR3 DNA follows: TGTGCCAGCAGTTACTGGAGGGTGGAGCGTGGCTACACCTTC.